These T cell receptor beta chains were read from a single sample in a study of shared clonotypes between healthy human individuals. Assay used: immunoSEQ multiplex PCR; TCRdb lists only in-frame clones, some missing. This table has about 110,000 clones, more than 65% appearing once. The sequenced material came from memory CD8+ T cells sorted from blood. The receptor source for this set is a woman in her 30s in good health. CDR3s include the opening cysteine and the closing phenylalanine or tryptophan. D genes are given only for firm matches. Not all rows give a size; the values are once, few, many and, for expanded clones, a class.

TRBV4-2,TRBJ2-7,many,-,CASSFYPNPEQYF,TGTGCCAGCAGCTTCTACCCCAACCCGGAGCAGTACTTC
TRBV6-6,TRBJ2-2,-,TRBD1,CASGDRDHGELFF,TGTGCCAGCGGGGACAGGGATCACGGGGAGCTGTTTTTT
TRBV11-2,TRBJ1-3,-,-,CASSPSGAGNTIYF,TGTGCCAGCAGCCCCTCTGGGGCCGGAAACACCATATATTTT
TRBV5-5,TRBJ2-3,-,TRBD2,CASSLQLRTSGSTDTQYF,TGTGCCAGCAGCCTACAACTGCGGACTAGCGGAAGCACAGATACGCAGTATTTT
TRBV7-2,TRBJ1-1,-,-,CASSLGRSNTEAFF,TGTGCCAGCAGCTTAGGACGCTCGAACACTGAAGCTTTCTTT
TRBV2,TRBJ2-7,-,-,CASEGFGSYEQYF,TGTGCCAGCGAGGGTTTCGGCTCCTACGAGCAGTACTTC
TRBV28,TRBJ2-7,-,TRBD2,CASSSKFPQLAGGSLSTYEQYF,TGTGCCAGCAGCTCAAAATTCCCCCAACTAGCGGGAGGGTCGTTATCGACCTACGAGCAGTACTTC
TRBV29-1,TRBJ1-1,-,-,CSVGQIYPDVGAFF,TGCAGCGTGGGACAAATTTACCCCGATGTTGGAGCTTTCTTT
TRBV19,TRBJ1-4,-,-,CASNTGQGVTTNEKLFF,TGTGCCAGTAACACGGGACAAGGGGTAACAACTAATGAAAAACTGTTTTTT
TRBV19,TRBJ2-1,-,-,CASSVWGPPYNEQFF,TGTGCCAGTAGCGTCTGGGGACCACCTTACAATGAGCAGTTCTTC
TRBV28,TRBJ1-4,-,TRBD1,CASSLYRDRGKEKLFF,TGTGCCAGCAGTTTATACAGGGACAGGGGAAAAGAAAAACTGTTTTTT
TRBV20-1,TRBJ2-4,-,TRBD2,CSANGLAGAIF,TGCAGTGCTAATGGACTAGCGGGGGCTATCTTC
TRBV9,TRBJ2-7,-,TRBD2,CASSDGTSGLYEQYF,TGTGCCAGCAGCGACGGGACTAGCGGCCTCTACGAGCAGTACTTC
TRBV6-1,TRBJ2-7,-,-,CASTDGLAYEQYF,TGTGCCAGCACCGACGGCCTAGCCTACGAGCAGTACTTC
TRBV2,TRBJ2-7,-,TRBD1,CASSKPGQGPSYEQYF,TGTGCCAGCTCTAAACCGGGACAGGGGCCCTCCTACGAGCAGTACTTC
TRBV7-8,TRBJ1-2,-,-,CASSLVRDNYYGYTF,TGTGCCAGCAGCTTAGTTCGAGACAACTACTATGGCTACACCTTC
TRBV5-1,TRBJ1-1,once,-,CASSLNSAYNTEAFF,TGCGCCAGCAGCTTGAACAGCGCTTATAACACTGAAGCTTTCTTT
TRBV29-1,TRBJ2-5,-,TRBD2,CSVLAGMYQETQYF,TGCAGCGTTCTAGCGGGCATGTACCAAGAGACCCAGTACTTC
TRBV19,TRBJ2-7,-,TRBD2,CASGAGGTSGRYEQYF,TGTGCCAGTGGAGCCGGGGGGACTAGCGGGAGGTACGAGCAGTACTTC
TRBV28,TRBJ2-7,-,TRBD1,CASRPYVGTGGYEQYF,TGTGCCAGCAGACCCTACGTCGGGACAGGGGGGTACGAGCAGTACTTC
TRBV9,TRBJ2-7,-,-,CASSLSWGSNEQYF,TGTGCCAGCAGCCTGAGTTGGGGGAGCAACGAGCAGTACTTC
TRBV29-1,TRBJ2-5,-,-,CSVELVAGETQYF,TGCAGCGTTGAATTGGTGGCCGGGGAGACCCAGTACTTC
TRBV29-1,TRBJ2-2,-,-,CSVGALTGELFF,TGCAGCGTGGGGGCTCTTACCGGGGAGCTGTTTTTT
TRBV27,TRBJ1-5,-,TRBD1,CASSIDRGSQPQHF,TGTGCCAGCAGTATCGACAGGGGAAGTCAGCCCCAGCATTTT
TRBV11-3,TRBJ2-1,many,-,CASSSPGTSEFF,TGTGCCAGCAGCTCTCCCGGGACTTCGGAGTTCTTC
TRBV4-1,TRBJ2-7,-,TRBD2,CASSQVAGASYEQYF,TGCGCCAGCAGCCAAGTAGCGGGAGCCAGCTACGAGCAGTACTTC
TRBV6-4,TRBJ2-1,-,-,CASSPAAEKEQFF,TGTGCCAGCAGTCCAGCGGCCGAAAAAGAGCAGTTCTTC
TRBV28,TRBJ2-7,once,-,CASQRLRNSYEQYF,TGTGCCAGCCAGCGACTACGCAACTCCTACGAGCAGTACTTC
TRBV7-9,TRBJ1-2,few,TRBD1,CASTPGQGRANYGYTF,TGTGCCAGCACCCCGGGACAGGGTAGAGCTAACTATGGCTACACCTTC
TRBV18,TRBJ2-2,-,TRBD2,CASSPGLAATNTGELFF,TGTGCCAGCTCACCGGGACTAGCGGCAACGAACACCGGGGAGCTGTTTTTT
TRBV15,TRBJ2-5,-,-,CATRIGQTQYF,TGTGCCACCAGAATAGGACAGACCCAGTACTTC
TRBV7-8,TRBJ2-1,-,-,CASSLQRSSYNEQFF,TGTGCCAGCAGCTTACAACGGAGCTCCTACAATGAGCAGTTCTTC
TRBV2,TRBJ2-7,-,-,CASSATGTYEQYF,TGTGCCAGCAGTGCAACGGGAACTTACGAGCAGTACTTC
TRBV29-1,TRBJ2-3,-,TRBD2,CSVVAGEQADTQYF,TGCAGCGTTGTGGCGGGAGAACAAGCAGATACGCAGTATTTT
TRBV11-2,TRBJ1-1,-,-,CASSLGAVRANTEAFF,TGTGCCAGCAGCTTGGGGGCCGTGAGGGCGAACACTGAAGCTTTCTTT
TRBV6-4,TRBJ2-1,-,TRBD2,CASSDSGTRNYNEQFF,TGTGCCAGCAGTGACTCCGGGACTAGAAATTACAATGAGCAGTTCTTC
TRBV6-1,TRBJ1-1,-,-,CASSGTLNTEAFF,TGTGCCAGCAGTGGCACCTTGAACACTGAAGCTTTCTTT
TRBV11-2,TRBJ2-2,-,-,CASSPQDTGELFF,TGTGCCAGCAGCCCCCAGGACACCGGGGAGCTGTTTTTT
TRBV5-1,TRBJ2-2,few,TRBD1,CASGDRGLSGLPGLLFF,TGCGCCAGCGGGGACAGGGGACTGAGCGGACTCCCTGGGTTGCTGTTTTTT
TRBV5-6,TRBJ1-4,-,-,CASSIGSNEKLFF,TGTGCCAGCAGCATCGGGAGTAATGAAAAACTGTTTTTT
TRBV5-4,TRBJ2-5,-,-,CASSQGTGREETQYF,TGTGCCAGCAGCCAGGGAACAGGGAGGGAAGAGACCCAGTACTTC
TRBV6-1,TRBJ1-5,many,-,CASSEGQEGAQPQHF,TGTGCCAGCAGTGAAGGACAGGAAGGGGCCCAGCCCCAGCATTTT
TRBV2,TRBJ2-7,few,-,CASSGGTARGEQYF,TGTGCCAGCAGTGGTGGGACTGCCCGGGGTGAGCAGTACTTC
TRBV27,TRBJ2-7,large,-,CATFTSSYEQYF,TGTGCCACCTTTACGAGCTCCTACGAGCAGTACTTC
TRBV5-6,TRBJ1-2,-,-,CASSLVWGGVDGYTF,TGTGCCAGCAGCTTGGTATGGGGGGGAGTCGATGGCTACACCTTC
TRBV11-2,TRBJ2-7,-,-,CASSFGTYEQYF,TGTGCCAGCAGCTTCGGGACCTACGAGCAGTACTTC
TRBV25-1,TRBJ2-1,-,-,CASSHHGPADEQFF,TGTGCCAGCAGCCACCACGGGCCGGCGGATGAGCAGTTCTTC
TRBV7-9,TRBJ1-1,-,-,CASSLATAEAFF,TGTGCCAGCAGCTTAGCTACGGCTGAAGCTTTCTTT
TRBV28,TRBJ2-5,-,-,CASSLFPGQETQYF,TGTGCCAGCAGTTTATTCCCGGGGCAAGAGACCCAGTACTTC